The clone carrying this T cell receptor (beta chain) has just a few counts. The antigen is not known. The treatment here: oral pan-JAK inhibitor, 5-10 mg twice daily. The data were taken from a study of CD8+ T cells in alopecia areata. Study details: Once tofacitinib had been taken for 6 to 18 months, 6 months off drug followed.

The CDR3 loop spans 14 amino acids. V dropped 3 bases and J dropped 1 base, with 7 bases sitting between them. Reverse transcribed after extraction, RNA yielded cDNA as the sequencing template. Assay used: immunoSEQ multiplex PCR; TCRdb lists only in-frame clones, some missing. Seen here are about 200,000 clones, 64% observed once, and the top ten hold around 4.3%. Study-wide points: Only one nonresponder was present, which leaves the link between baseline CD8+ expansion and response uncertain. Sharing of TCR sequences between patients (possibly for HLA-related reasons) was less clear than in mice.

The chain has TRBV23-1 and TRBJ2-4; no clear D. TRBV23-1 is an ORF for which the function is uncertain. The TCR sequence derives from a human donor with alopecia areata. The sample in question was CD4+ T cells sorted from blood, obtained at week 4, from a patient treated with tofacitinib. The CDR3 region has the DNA TGCGCCAGCAGTCAGCACGGGGCCAAAAACATTCAGTACTTC. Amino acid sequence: CASSQHGAKNIQYF.